This TCR beta chain was captured in a study of cytomegalovirus exposure and HLA in healthy donors. Study-level results: The records held CMV serostatus as the only immune exposure information.

The CDR3 spans 10 residues. Per the germline V gene, CDR1 is MNHNY and CDR2 is SVGAGI (reference sequence). Trimming cost V 10 bases and J 6 bases, with 9 bases left between them. Comments on this clone: Its antigen is not identified.

Primers for the PCR totalled 60 Vbeta and 13 Jbeta. The method was immunoSEQ multiplex PCR; TCRdb's version includes in-frame clones alone and lacks a portion of them. Of 95,000 to 100,000 clones in the sample, about 75% are singletons; the top ten hold about 10%. The TCR sequence derives from a man in his forties or fifties in good health and CMV-seronegative. What was sequenced was PBMCs. The chain recombines TRBV6-6 with TRBJ1-1; D is unresolved. This CDR3 reads CATRRAEAFF. The CDR3 bases are TGTGCCACCCGTCGGGCTGAAGCTTTCTTT.